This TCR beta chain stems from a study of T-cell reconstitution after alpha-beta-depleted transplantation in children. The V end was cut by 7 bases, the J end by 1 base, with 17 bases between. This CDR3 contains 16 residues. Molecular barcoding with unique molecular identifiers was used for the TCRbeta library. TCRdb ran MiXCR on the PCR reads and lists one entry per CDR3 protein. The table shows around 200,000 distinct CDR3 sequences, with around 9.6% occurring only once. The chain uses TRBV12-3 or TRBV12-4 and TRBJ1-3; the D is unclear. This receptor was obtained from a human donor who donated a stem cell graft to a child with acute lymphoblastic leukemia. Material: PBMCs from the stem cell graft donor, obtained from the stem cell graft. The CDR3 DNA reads TGTGCCAGCATACCTTGGCAGGCGAAATCTGGAAACACCATATATTTT. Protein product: CASIPWQAKSGNTIYF.